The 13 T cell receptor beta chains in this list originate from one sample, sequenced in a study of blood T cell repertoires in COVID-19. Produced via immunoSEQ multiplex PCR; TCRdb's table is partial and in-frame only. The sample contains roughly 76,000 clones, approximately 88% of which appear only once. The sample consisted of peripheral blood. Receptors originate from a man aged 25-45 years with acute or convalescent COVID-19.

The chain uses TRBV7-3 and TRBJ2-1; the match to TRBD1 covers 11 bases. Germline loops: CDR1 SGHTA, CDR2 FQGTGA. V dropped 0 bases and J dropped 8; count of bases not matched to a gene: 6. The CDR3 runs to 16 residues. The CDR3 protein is CASSLTRDRGFDEQFF. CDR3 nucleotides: TGTGCCAGCAGCTTAACAAGGGACAGGGGGTTCGATGAGCAGTTCTTC.

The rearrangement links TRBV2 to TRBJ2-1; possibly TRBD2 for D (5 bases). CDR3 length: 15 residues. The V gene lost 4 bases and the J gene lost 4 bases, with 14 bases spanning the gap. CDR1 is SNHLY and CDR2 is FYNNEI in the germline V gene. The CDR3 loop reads CASSGVGVPYNEQFF. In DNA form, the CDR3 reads TGTGCCAGCAGTGGGGTCGGGGTCCCGTACAATGAGCAGTTCTTC.

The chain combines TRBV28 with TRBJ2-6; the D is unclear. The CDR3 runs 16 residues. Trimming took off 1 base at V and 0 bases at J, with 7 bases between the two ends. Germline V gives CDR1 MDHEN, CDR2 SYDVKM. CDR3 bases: TGTGCCAGCAGTTTATTTGCCTACTCTGGGGCCAACGTCCTGACTTTC. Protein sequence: CASSLFAYSGANVLTF.

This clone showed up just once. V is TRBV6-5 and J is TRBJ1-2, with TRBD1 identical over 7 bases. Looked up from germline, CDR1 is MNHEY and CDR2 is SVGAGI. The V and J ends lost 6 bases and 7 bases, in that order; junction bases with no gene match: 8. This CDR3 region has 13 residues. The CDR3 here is CASSDRVFSGYTF. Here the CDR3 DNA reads TGTGCCAGCAGCGACAGGGTATTCTCTGGCTACACCTTC.

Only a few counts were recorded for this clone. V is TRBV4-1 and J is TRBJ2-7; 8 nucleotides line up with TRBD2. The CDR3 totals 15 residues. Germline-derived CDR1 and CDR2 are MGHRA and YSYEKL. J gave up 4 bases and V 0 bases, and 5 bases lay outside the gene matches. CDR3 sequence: CASSQEGTRVYEQYF. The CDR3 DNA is TGCGCCAGCAGCCAAGAAGGGACTAGAGTATACGAGCAGTACTTC.

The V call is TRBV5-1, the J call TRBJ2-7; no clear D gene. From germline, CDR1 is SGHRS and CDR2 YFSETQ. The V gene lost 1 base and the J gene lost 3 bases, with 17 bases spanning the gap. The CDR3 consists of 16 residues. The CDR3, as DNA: TGCGCCAGCAGCTTGTATTCAGTCCGGTCGGGCTACGAGCAGTACTTC. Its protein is CASSLYSVRSGYEQYF.

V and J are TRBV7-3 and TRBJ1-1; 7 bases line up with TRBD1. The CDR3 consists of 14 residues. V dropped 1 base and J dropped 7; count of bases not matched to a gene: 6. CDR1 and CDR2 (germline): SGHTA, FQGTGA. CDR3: CASSLKTGAHEAFF. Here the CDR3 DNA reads TGTGCCAGCAGCTTAAAAACAGGGGCTCATGAAGCTTTCTTT. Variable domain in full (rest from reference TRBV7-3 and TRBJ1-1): GAGVSQTPSNKVTEKGKYVELRCDPISGHTALYWYRQSLGQGPEFLIYFQGTGAADDSGLPNDRFFAVRPEGSVSTLKIQRTERGDSAVYLCASSLKTGAHEAFFGQGTRLTVV.

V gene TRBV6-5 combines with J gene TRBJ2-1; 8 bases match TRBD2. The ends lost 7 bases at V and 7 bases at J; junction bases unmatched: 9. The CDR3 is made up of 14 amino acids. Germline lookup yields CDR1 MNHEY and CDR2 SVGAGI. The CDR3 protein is CASTVLSGSNEQFF. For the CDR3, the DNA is TGTGCCAGCACGGTTTTGAGCGGGAGTAATGAGCAGTTCTTC.

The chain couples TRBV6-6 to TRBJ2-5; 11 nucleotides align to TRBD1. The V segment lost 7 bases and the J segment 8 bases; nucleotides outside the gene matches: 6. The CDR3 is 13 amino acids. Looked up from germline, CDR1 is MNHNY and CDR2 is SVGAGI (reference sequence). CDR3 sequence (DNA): TGTGCCAGCACCAGGACAGGGGGCGAAACCCAGTACTTC. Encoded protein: CASTRTGGETQYF.

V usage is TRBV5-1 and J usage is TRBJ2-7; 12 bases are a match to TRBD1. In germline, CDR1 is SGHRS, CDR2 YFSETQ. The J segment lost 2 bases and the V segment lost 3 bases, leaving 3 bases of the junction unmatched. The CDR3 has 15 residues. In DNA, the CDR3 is TGCGCCAGCAGCTCGGGACAGGGGGCCCCCTACGAGCAGTACTTC. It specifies CASSSGQGAPYEQYF.

This CDR3 reads CASSRQVSNEKLFF. As DNA, the CDR3 is TGTGCCAGTAGCAGACAGGTATCTAATGAAAAACTGTTTTTT. The chain uses TRBV19 and TRBJ1-4; D might be TRBD1 (6 bases). From germline, CDR1 is LNHDA and CDR2 SQIVND (reference sequence). This CDR3 has 14 amino acids. Trimming shortened V by 6 bases and J by 3 bases, and 11 bases separated the two germline ends.

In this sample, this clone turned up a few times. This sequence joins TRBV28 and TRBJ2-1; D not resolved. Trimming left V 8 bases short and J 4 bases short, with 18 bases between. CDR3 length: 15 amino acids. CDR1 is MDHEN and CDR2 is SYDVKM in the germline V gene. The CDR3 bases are TGTGCCAGCCGAAACCTAGATACTGTATACAATGAGCAGTTCTTC. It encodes CASRNLDTVYNEQFF. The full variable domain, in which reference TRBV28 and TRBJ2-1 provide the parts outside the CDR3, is DVKVTQSSRYLVKRTGEKVFLECVQDMDHENMFWYRQDPGLGLRLIYFSYDVKMKEKGDIPEGYSVSREKKERFSLILESASTNQTSMYLCASRNLDTVYNEQFFGPGTRLTVL.

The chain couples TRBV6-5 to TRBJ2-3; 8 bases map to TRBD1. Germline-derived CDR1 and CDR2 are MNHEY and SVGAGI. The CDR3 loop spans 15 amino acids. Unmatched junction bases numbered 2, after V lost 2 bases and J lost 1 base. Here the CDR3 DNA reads TGTGCCAGCAGTTACCAGGACAGGGGCACAGATACGCAGTATTTT. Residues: CASSYQDRGTDTQYF.